This paragraph covers one T cell receptor (beta chain) sequence. There is no known antigen for this receptor. The junction shows a germline mismatch at one end, possibly a read error. Donors were about 36 systemically healthy Caucasian individuals from Russia aged roughly 6 to 90 years. Each donor gave around 9.5 milliliters of peripheral blood, collected into EDTA-treated Vacutainer tubes. Ficoll-Paque density-gradient centrifugation was used to isolate PBMCs, with at least 7 million per sample. Total RNA, at least 6 micrograms per sample, was extracted from PBMCs with Trizol reagent. For every donor, an aliquot of PBMCs went through flow cytometry to measure the percentages of naive CD45RAhigh/CD27high T cells. The sample is drawn from a study of blood T cells in healthy people across ages (dated by TCRdb to the mid-2010s). At the level of the whole study: Template switching captured roughly one uniquely barcoded TCR beta cDNA molecule per two T cells in model experiments. To track age-related changes in TCR beta repertoire diversity, the study relied on deep sequencing normalized with unique cDNA molecular identifiers. To avoid experimental bias, donors of different ages were spread randomly across the sequencing lanes. The study analyzed two additional independent replicas of 1 million unique cDNA reads from the same blood draw for two donors, one aged 18 to 30 and one aged 80 or older. Four age groups were formed from the donors: young (average approximately 17 years), middle-aged (approximately 40), aged (more than 55) and long-lived (around 80). Overall study results and their limits: Conclusive comparison of naive and antigen-experienced compartments was prevented by the profiling of bulk unsorted PBMCs. Because the CMV infection status of the donors was unknown, age-related changes in expanded clonotypes may potentially have been confounded. The percentage of naive T cells measured by flow cytometry correlated strongly with observed TCR beta diversity. As age increased, observed TCR beta diversity per million T cells dropped in a roughly linear way, and a significant reduction was already evident by age 40. The long-lived group showed more naive CD4+ T cells, fewer expanded clones and increased TCR diversity than the aged group, suggesting age selection. Estimates of total diversity from one million sequenced T cells were regarded as lower bounds and underestimates.

The CDR3 measures 13 amino acids from cysteine to phenylalanine. CDR3 DNA is the only sequence kept; it has 39 bases, read in frame from the first base. CDR1 and CDR2 (LGHDT, YNNKEL) derive from the germline V gene (reference sequence). Library construction relied on 5' RACE. TCRdb shows the sequencer as Illumina HiSeq 2500. The second PCR ran for about 6 to 12 cycles and used a J-beta primer mix along with a sample-barcoded 5' primer. A unique molecular identifier was introduced onto each TCR beta cDNA molecule by a template-switch 5' adaptor carrying 12 random nucleotides. Each sample yielded at least 2.5 million CDR3-containing paired-end reads. First-strand cDNA synthesis was performed from all RNA using the Mint cDNA synthesis kit, with priming by a TRBC-specific oligonucleotide. Following uracil-DNA glycosylase treatment, all cDNA underwent a first 18-cycle PCR with the universal primers M1SS and BC2_uni_R. The paper's data handling went like this. Each sample was normalized by randomly selecting 1 million high-quality reads, each carrying a distinct molecular identifier. Reads sharing molecular identifiers were discarded rather than binned into consensus sequences. MiTCR, with a Q25 quality threshold and the strictest error-elimination algorithm, was used for CDR3 identification, clonotype clustering and error correction. A nonparametric unseen species model with Euler transformation was used to estimate lower-bound total TCR beta diversity. TCRdb cleaned the public reads at Q25 with fastp, built clones with MiXCR and kept in-frame beta chains. For every CDR3 protein sequence, its rows merge into one entry that carries the most common genes and DNA. The authors' filters were not applied to this entry. In all, the sample holds some 670,000 distinct CDR3 sequences, and roughly half of those were seen once. Approximately 13% of the sample comes from the top ten.

Sequencing was done on a sample of blood. The receptor chain draws on TRBV3-1 and TRBJ2-7; no D gene can be assigned with confidence. The origin of this receptor is a woman over 75 in good health. The sequenced DNA is TGTACCAGCAGCCAAGTCCTAATAGGGGAGCAGTACTTC. It specifies CTSSQVLIGEQYF.